This TCR beta chain was captured by sequencing in a study of OX40 agonist ivuxolimab in advanced cancers. In terms of the full investigation: Ivuxolimab, which targeted the costimulatory receptor OX40 (CD134), was an agonistic, fully human IgG2 monoclonal antibody. Patients were allowed to have had prior anti-PD-1, anti-PD-L1 or anti-CTLA-4 therapy, and approximately 40% of the dose-escalation patients had been treated with checkpoint inhibitors. Peripheral TCRbeta sequencing was intended to test whether TCR sequence diversity was altered and clonal T-cell expansion was caused by ivuxolimab. The paper reports the monotherapy dose-escalation portion (N = 52 patients) of the phase I ivuxolimab trial. A male proportion of roughly 85% and a mean age of about 60 years, ranging from about 23 to 90, were recorded for the dose-escalation cohort. Intravenous ivuxolimab was administered to patients every 2 weeks at six dose levels: 0.01, 0.1, 0.3, 1.5, 3 and 10 mg/kg. Partial responses occurred in three dose-escalation patients: two with cutaneous melanoma and one with hepatocellular carcinoma. Among the roughly 52 dose-escalation patients, some 20 had hepatocellular carcinoma, around 15 melanoma, 9 renal cell carcinoma and 9 head and neck cancer.

To sequence the TCRbeta CDR3 region, genomic DNA was isolated from the sorted cells. TCRbeta CDR3 regions were sequenced using the immunoSEQ Assay. What TCRdb holds here is the immuneACCESS table cut down to in-frame rearrangements. Part of the clones is not present; checked against another copy, under half of the missing clones reflect an unresolved V gene, and the others are unexplained. The sample table shows about 21,000 clones, and 88% are seen once. Around 10% of the sample is in the top ten clones. Patients with a history of autoimmune disease or receiving systemic immunosuppression were excluded from the trial. Peripheral blood for TCR sequencing was drawn from every dose cohort at baseline, at cycle 4 day 1 and at cycle 7 day 1. The samples were drawn from a first-in-human, open-label, multicenter phase I dose-escalation trial of ivuxolimab. Adults with locally advanced or metastatic melanoma, renal cell carcinoma, hepatocellular carcinoma or head and neck squamous cell carcinoma were enrolled in the trial. Before TCR sequencing, CD4+ T cells and CD8+ T cells from peripheral blood were sorted into separate populations.

Summary of the overall study and its limitations: On average, CD8+ T cells showed more expanded clones than CD4+ T cells after ivuxolimab. Clonal expansion of both CD4+ and CD8+ blood T cells was observed from baseline to week 6 at doses 0.1 to 3.0 mg/kg. In the 0.1-3.0 mg/kg groups, partial responders had among the lowest normalized peripheral clonal expansion, particularly in CD8+ T cells. Which antigens the clonally expanded peripheral T cells were specific for was not determined. Low levels of normalized T-cell clonal expansion were also seen in some patients who did not respond.

The CDR3 has 16 amino acids, counting the end cysteine and phenylalanine. Just the 48-base CDR3 DNA is kept, in frame starting at base 1. The germline V gene (reference sequence) gives CDR1 as SEHNR and CDR2 as FQNEAQ. V gives up 5 bases and J gives up 7 bases, and the segment between their germline ends measures 20 bases. Remarks on this clone: Its antigen is unknown. No base quality information exists; no much larger clone differs at one position.

The rearranged chain carries TRBV7-9 and TRBJ2-2; TRBD2 might be the D gene, on 5 matching bases. This receptor was identified in an adult with an advanced solid tumor such as melanoma, head and neck, liver or kidney cancer. Sequenced here: CD4+ or CD8+ T cells sorted from blood, sampled in a trial of the OX40 agonist ivuxolimab. The CDR3 loop reads CASSHGPEGPLGELFF. The DNA sequence follows: TGTGCCAGCAGCCACGGACCCGAGGGTCCCCTCGGGGAGCTGTTTTTT.